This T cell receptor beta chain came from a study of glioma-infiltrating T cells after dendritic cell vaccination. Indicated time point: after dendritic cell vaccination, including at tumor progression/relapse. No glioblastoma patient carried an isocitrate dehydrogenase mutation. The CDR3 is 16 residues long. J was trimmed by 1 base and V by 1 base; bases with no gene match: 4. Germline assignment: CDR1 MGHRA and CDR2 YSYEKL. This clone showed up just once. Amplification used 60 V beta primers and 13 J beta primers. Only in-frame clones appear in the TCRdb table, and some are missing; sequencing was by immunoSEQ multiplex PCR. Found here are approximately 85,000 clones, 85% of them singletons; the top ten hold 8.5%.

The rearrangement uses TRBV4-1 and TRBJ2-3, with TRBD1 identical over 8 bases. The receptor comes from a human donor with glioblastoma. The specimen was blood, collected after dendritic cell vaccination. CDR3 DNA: TGCGCCAGCAGCCAAGCGACAGGGGCAGGCACAGATACGCAGTATTTT. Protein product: CASSQATGAGTDTQYF.